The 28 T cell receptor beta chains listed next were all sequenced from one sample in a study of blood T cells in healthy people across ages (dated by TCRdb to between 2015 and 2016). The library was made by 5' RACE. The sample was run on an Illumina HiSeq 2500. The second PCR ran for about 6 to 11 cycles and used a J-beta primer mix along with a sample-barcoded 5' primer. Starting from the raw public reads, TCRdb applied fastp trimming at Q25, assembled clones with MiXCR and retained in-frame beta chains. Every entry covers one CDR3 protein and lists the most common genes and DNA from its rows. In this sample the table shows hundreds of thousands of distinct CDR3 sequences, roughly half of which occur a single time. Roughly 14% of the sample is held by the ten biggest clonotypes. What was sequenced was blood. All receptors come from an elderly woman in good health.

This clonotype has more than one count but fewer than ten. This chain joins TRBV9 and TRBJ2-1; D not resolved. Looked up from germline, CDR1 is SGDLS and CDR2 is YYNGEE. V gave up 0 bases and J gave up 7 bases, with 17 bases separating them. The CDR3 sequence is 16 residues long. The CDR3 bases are TGTGCCAGCAGCGTAGTTTCGGTCGCCACCGGGAATGAGCAGTTCTTC. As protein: CASSVVSVATGNEQFF.

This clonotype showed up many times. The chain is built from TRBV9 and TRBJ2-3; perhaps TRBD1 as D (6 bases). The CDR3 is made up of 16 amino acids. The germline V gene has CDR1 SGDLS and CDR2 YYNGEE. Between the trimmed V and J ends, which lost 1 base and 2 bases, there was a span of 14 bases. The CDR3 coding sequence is TGTGCCAGCAGCGTACTGGGGGCTAAGATCACAGATACGCAGTATTTT. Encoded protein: CASSVLGAKITDTQYF.

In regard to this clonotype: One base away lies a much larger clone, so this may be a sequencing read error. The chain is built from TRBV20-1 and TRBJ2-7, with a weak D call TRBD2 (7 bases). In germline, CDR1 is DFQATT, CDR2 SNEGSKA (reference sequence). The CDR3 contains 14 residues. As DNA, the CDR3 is TGCAATGCACAGGGACTAACTAAGTACTACGAGCAGTACTTC. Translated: CNAQGLTKYYEQYF.

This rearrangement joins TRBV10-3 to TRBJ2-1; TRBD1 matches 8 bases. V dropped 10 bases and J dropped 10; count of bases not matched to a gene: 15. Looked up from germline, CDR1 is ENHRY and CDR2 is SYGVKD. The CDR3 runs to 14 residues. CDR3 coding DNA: TGTGCCAGCAGAGGACAGGGCGGCGACTACGAGCAGTTCTTC. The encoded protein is CASRGQGGDYEQFF.

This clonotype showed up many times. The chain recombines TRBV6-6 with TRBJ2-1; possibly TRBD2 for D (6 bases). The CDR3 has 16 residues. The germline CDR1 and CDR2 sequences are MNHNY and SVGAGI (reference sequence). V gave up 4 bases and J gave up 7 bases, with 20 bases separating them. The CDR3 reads CASSFLPGGNTNEQFF. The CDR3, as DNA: TGTGCCAGCAGTTTCCTTCCTGGGGGGAACACAAATGAGCAGTTCTTC.

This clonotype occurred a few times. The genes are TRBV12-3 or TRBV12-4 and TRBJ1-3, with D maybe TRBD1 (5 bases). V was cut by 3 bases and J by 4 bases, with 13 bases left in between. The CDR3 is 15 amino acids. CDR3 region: CASSFGPGGGNTIYF. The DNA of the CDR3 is TGTGCCAGCAGTTTCGGCCCTGGGGGGGGAAACACCATATATTTT.

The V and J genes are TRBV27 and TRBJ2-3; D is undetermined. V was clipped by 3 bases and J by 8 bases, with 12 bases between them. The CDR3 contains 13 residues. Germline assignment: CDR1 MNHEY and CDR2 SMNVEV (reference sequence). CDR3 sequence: CASSFSLTGTQYF. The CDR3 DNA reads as TGTGCCAGCAGTTTCTCACTTACGGGTACGCAGTATTTT.

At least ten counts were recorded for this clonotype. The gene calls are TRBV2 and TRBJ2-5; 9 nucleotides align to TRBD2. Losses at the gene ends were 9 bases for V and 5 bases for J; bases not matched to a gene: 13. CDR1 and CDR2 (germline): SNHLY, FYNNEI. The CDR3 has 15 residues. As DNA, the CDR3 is TGTGCCAGTCTAGCGGGAAGTATGGGCTGGGAGACCCAGTACTTC. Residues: CASLAGSMGWETQYF.

The CDR3 loop reads CASSWGGRLNSPLHF. CDR3 nucleotides: TGTGCCAGTAGTTGGGGCGGCAGGCTAAATTCACCCCTCCACTTT. The chain recombines TRBV19 with TRBJ1-6, with a possible D match to TRBD1 (5 bases). Trimming removed 5 bases from V and 7 bases from J, with 15 bases in between. The CDR3 runs 15 residues. Per germline, CDR1 LNHDA and CDR2 SQIVND (reference sequence).

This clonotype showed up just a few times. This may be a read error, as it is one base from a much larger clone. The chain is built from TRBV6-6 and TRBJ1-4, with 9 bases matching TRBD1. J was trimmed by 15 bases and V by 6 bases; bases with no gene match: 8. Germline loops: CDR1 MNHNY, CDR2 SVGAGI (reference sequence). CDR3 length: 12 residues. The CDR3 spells CASRYDDRGMFF. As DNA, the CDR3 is TGTGCCAGCAGGTATGACGACAGGGGGATGTTTTTT.

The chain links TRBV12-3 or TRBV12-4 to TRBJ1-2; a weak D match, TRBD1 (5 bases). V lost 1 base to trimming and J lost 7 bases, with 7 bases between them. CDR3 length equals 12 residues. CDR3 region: CASSLVRGGYTF. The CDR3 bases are TGTGCCAGCAGTTTAGTTAGGGGTGGCTACACCTTC.

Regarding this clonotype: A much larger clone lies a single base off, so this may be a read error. CDR3 in amino acids: CASSLRLAGVGETQFF. In DNA form, the CDR3 reads TGTGCCAGCAGTTTACGCCTAGCGGGGGTGGGGGAGACCCAGTTCTTC. This chain links TRBV12-3 or TRBV12-4 with TRBJ2-1; 10 bases agree with TRBD2. V shed 2 bases, J shed 13 bases, and the junction held 14 bases outside the gene matches. The CDR3 sequence is 16 residues long.

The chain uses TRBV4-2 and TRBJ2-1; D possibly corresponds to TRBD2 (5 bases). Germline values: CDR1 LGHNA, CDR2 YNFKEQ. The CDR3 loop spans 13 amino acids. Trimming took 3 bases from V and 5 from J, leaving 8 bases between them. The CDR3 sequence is CASSQFSDNEQFF. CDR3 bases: TGTGCCAGCAGCCAGTTTAGCGACAATGAGCAGTTCTTC.

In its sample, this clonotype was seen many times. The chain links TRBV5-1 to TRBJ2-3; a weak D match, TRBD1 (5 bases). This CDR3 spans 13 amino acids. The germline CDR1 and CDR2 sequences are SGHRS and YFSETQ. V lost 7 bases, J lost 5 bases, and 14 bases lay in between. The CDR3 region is CASGHPAGDTQYF. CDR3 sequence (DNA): TGCGCCAGCGGACACCCTGCAGGAGATACGCAGTATTTT. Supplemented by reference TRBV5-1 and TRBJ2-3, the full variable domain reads KAGVTQTPRYLIKTRGQQVTLSCSPISGHRSVSWYQQTPGQGLQFLFEYFSETQRNKGNFPGRFSGRQFSNSRSEMNVSTLELGDSALYLCASGHPAGDTQYFGPGTRLTVL.

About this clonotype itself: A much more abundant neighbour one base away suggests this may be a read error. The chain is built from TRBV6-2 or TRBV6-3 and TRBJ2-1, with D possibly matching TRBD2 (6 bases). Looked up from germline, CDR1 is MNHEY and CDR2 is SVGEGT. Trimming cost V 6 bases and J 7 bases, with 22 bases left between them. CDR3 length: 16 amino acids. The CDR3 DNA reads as TGTGCCAGCAGAACCCCTATAGTGGGAGGCTGGAATGAGCAGTTCTTC. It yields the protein CASRTPIVGGWNEQFF.

In DNA form, the CDR3 reads TGTGCCAGCAGTGAAGCGGGTCGGGGTGAGCAGTTCTTC. This sequence encodes CASSEAGRGEQFF. The chain recombines TRBV25-1 with TRBJ2-1, with D possibly TRBD2 on 5 matching bases. The CDR3 has 13 residues. The germline V gene encodes CDR1 MGHDK and CDR2 SYGVNS. V was shortened by 2 bases and J by 9 bases, with 11 bases between the two germline ends.

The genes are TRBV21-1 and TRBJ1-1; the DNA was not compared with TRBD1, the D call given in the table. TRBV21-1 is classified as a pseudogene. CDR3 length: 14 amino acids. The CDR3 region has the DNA TGTGCCAGCTCCCCGGACAGGAAGAACACTGAAGCTTTCTTT. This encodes CASSPDRKNTEAFF.

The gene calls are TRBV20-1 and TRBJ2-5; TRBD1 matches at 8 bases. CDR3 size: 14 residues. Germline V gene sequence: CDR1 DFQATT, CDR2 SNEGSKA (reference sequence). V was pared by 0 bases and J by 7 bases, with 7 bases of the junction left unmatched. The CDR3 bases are TGCAGTGCTAGAGAGGGTCAGGGGGCCGCGACCCAGTACTTC. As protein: CSAREGQGAATQYF.

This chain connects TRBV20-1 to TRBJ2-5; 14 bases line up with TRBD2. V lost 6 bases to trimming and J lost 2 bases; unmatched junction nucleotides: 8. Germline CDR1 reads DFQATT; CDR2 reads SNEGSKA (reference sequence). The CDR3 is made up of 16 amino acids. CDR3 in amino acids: CSASGTSGGEQETQYF. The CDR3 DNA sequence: TGCAGTGCCTCCGGGACTAGCGGGGGTGAGCAAGAGACCCAGTACTTC.

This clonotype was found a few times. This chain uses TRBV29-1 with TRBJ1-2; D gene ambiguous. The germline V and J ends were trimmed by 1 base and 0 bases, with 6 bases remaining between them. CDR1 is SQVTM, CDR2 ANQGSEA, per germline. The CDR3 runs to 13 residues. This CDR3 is CSVEGASNYGYTF. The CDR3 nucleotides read TGCAGCGTTGAAGGAGCATCTAACTATGGCTACACCTTC. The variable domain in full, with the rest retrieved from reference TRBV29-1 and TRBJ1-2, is SAVISQKPSRDICQRGTSLTIQCQVDSQVTMMFWYRQQPGQSLTLIATANQGSEATYESGFVIDKFPISRPNLTFSTLTVSNMSPEDSSIYLCSVEGASNYGYTFGSGTRLTVV.

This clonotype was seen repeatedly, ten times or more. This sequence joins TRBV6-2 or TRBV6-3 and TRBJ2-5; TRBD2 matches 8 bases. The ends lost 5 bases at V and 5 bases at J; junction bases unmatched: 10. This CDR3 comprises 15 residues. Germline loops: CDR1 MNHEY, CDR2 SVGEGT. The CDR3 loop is CASSRPGLVRETQYF. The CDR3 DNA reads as TGTGCCAGCAGTCGACCGGGACTAGTCAGGGAGACCCAGTACTTC.

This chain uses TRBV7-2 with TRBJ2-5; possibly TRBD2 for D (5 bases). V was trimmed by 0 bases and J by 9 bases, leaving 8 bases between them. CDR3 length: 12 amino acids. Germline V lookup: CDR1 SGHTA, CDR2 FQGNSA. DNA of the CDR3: TGTGCCAGCAGCTTAGCGGGAGTCCCCCAGTACTTC. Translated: CASSLAGVPQYF. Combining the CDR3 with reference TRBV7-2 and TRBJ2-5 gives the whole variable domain GAGVSQSPSNKVTEKGKDVELRCDPISGHTALYWYRQSLGQGLEFLIYFQGNSAPDKSGLPSDRFSAERTGGSVSTLTIQRTQQEDSAVYLCASSLAGVPQYFGPGTRLLVL.

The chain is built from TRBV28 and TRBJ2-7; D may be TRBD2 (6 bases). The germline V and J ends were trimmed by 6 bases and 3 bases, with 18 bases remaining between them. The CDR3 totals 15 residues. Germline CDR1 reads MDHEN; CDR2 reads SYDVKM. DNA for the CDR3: TGTGCCAGCAGCACATCCGCGGGGTATATCTACGAGCAGTACTTC. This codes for CASSTSAGYIYEQYF.

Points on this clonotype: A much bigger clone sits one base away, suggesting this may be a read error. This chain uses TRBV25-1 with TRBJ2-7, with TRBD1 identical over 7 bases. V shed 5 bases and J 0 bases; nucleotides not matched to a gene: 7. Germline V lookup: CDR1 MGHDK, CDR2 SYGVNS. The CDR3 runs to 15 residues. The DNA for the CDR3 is TGTGCCAGCAGTCCTCCGGGACAGAGCTCCTACGAGCAGTACTTC. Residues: CASSPPGQSSYEQYF.

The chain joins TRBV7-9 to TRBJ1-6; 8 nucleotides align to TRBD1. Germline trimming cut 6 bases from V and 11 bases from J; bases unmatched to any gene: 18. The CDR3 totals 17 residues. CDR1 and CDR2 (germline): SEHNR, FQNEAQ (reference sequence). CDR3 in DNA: TGTGCCAGCAGTTTCGCTGACTGGACAGGGAGTCGACCACCCCTCCACTTT. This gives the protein CASSFADWTGSRPPLHF. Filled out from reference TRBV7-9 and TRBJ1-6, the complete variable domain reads DTGVSQNPRHKITKRGQNVTFRCDPISEHNRLYWYRQTLGQGPEFLTYFQNEAQLEKSRLLSDRFSAERPKGSFSTLEIQRTEQGDSAMYLCASSFADWTGSRPPLHFGNGTRLTVT.

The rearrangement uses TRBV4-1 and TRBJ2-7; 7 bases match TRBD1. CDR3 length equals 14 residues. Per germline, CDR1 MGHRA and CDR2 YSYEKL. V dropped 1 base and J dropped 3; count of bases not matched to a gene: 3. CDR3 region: CASSQAPGGYEQYF. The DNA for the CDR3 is TGCGCCAGCAGCCAAGCTCCAGGGGGCTACGAGCAGTACTTC.

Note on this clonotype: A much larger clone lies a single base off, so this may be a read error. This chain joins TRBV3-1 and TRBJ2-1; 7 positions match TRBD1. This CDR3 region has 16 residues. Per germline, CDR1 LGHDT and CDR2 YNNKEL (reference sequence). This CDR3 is CASSHPPGQQNNGQFF. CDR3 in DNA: TGTGCCAGCAGCCATCCCCCGGGACAGCAAAACAATGGGCAGTTCTTC.

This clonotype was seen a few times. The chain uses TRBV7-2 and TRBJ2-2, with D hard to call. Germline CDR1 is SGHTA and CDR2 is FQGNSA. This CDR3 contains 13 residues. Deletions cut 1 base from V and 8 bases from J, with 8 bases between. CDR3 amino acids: CASSLVLRGELFF. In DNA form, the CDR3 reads TGTGCCAGCAGCTTAGTCCTCCGAGGGGAGCTGTTTTTT. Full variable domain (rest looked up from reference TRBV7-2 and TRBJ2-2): GAGVSQSPSNKVTEKGKDVELRCDPISGHTALYWYRQSLGQGLEFLIYFQGNSAPDKSGLPSDRFSAERTGGSVSTLTIQRTQQEDSAVYLCASSLVLRGELFFGEGSRLTVL.